The clone carrying this T cell receptor beta chain occurred a few times. Its cognate antigen is unknown. The record originates from a study of response to subunit inactivated influenza vaccine. Whole-study findings and limits: There was a suggestion from the authors that each seasonal influenza vaccination recruits few new T cells.

TCRdb reprocessed the RT-PCR reads with MiXCR, giving one entry per CDR3 protein. The sample lists some 520,000 distinct CDR3 sequences, about 15% seen once, with roughly 3.1% in the top ten. This TCR came from a man aged 50 to 69 who received an inactivated influenza vaccine. The sample was CD4+ T cells sorted from PBMCs, taken about 24 months after vaccination.

The CDR3 bases are TGTGCCAGCAGCTCGCCCCTAGCGGGAGGGCCTGAGTATTTT. It encodes CASSSPLAGGPEYF. This sequence joins TRBV2 and TRBJ2-3; 12 bases line up with TRBD2. The CDR3 is 14 residues long. Germline CDR1 is SNHLY and CDR2 is FYNNEI. J gave up 13 bases and V 6 bases, and 11 bases lay outside the gene matches.